Listed below are T cell receptor beta chains from one sample, sequenced in a study of neurological immune-mediated disorders. TCRdb itself ran the 5' RACE reads through MiXCR, one entry per CDR3 protein. The sample has tens of thousands of distinct CDR3 sequences, roughly 5.5% seen once. Sequences were obtained from PBMCs. Receptor source: a young man with multiple sclerosis. Both conserved end residues are part of each CDR3. The D gene is left open where the match is weak. Size is omitted from some rows. Given values are once, few, many or a class for expanded clones.

j_gene,v_gene,d_gene,abundance,CDR3nt,CDR3aa
TRBJ1-1,TRBV12-5,TRBD1,many,TGTGCTAGTGGTTTGGGGGGACTTTGGACACAGGGGGCTGAAGCTTTCTTT,CASGLGGLWTQGAEAFF
TRBJ1-4,TRBV29-1,.,many,TGCAGCGTTGAAGAGGGGACAACAACTAATGAAAAACTGTTTTTT,CSVEEGTTTNEKLFF
TRBJ2-5,TRBV27,TRBD2,many,TGTGCCAGCAGTTCCCCTGGACTAGCTCGAGAGACCCAGTACTTC,CASSSPGLARETQYF
TRBJ1-1,TRBV6-6,.,many,TGTGCCAGCAGTTTTGACACTGAAGCTTTCTTT,CASSFDTEAFF
TRBJ2-1,TRBV9,TRBD2,many,TGTGCCAGCAGCGTGGCGGGAGTGGGGACCTACAATGAGCAGTTCTTC,CASSVAGVGTYNEQFF
TRBJ2-7,TRBV5-1,.,many,TGCGCCAGCTCCTTCACAGGGACTCCCCTCGAGCAGTACTTC,CASSFTGTPLEQYF
TRBJ2-7,TRBV27,TRBD1,many,TGTGCCAGCAGGACCACAGGGGGCGAAACCTACGAGCAGTACTTC,CASRTTGGETYEQYF
TRBJ2-3,TRBV10-3,.,many,TGTGCCATCAGTGACGACACAGATACGCAGTATTTT,CAISDDTDTQYF
TRBJ2-3,TRBV20-1,.,many,TGCAGTGCTAGACCGACCCCTAGCGTACTACCTAGCACAGATACGCAGTATTTT,CSARPTPSVLPSTDTQYF
TRBJ2-5,TRBV6-5,TRBD2,many,TGTGCCAGCCACGGCCGGGGGGGAGGGCCTGGGACCCAGTACTTC,CASHGRGGGPGTQYF
TRBJ1-6,TRBV5-6,.,.,TGTGCCAGCAGCCTCACGGTTAATTCACCCCTCAACTTT,CASSLTVNSPLNF
TRBJ1-5,TRBV13,.,many,TGTGCCAGCAGCTCTGCCGGGACCGCGGGTGGGGGCAATCAGCCCCAGCATTTT,CASSSAGTAGGGNQPQHF
TRBJ1-2,TRBV7-2,.,many,TGTGCCAGCAGCTTAGAAGGGGCCTCCACTAACTATGGCTACACCTTC,CASSLEGASTNYGYTF
TRBJ1-2,TRBV7-9,.,many,TGTGCCAGCAGCTCGCGGGACGGGGAGATCTATGGCTACACCTTC,CASSSRDGEIYGYTF
TRBJ1-5,TRBV20-1,.,many,TGCAGTGCTAGAGACCCCCTGCGGGGGGCAGGACAGCCCCAGCATTTT,CSARDPLRGAGQPQHF
TRBJ1-5,TRBV19,.,.,TGTGCCACCCGCTGGGGGGGCACTTATAGCAATCAGCCCCAGCATTTT,CATRWGGTYSNQPQHF
TRBJ2-1,TRBV14,TRBD2,many,TGTGCCAGCCACCATCAGCGGGGTGGGACTTACAATGAGCAGTTCTTC,CASHHQRGGTYNEQFF
TRBJ1-3,TRBV7-2,.,many,TGTGCCAGCAGCTTAGCTGGGGCAGGGACTTACTCTGGAAACACCATATATTTT,CASSLAGAGTYSGNTIYF
TRBJ2-1,TRBV20-1,.,many,TGCAGTGCTTTCGACCAACAGGGAATTGAGCAGTTCTTC,CSAFDQQGIEQFF
TRBJ2-7,TRBV7-2,TRBD1,many,TGTGCCAGCAGCTCCGCCGGGACAGGGTGGGAGGAGCAGTACTTC,CASSSAGTGWEEQYF
TRBJ2-2,TRBV12-3/TRBV12-4,TRBD2,many,TGTGCCAGCAGTTTTTCTGGGGAACCGGGACTAGCGGGAGGGCCCTCGGGGGAGCTGTTTTTT,CASSFSGEPGLAGGPSGELFF
TRBJ2-7,TRBV9,.,many,TGTGCCAGCAGCGTAGGGGGGAGACACGAGCAGTACTTC,CASSVGGRHEQYF
TRBJ1-5,TRBV9,.,few,TGTGCCAGCAGCGGTTCCAATAGCAATCAGCCCCAGCATTTT,CASSGSNSNQPQHF
TRBJ1-3,TRBV20-1,.,many,TGCAGTGCTAGGTTCCAGACCAACACCATATATTTT,CSARFQTNTIYF
TRBJ2-7,TRBV7-2,TRBD2,many,TGTGCCAGCAGCATTACTAGCGGGGGTTACTACGAGCAGTACTTC,CASSITSGGYYEQYF
TRBJ1-1,TRBV7-2,.,many,TGTGCCAGCAGCCCCGACAGGTTCTACACTGAAGCTTTCTTT,CASSPDRFYTEAFF
TRBJ1-5,TRBV12-3/TRBV12-4,.,many,TGTGCCAGCAGTCCGCGAAGCGGTCAGCCCCAGCATTTT,CASSPRSGQPQHF
TRBJ2-2,TRBV7-2,.,many,TGTGCCAGCAGCTTTTACGGGGCCGGGGAGCTGTTTTTT,CASSFYGAGELFF
TRBJ2-7,TRBV5-6,.,.,TGTGCCAGCAGCTTGGGACTACTCCGCTACGAGCAGTACTTC,CASSLGLLRYEQYF
TRBJ1-5,TRBV20-1,.,many,TGCAGTGCTAGAGCTCCCGAGATTTGGGGCAATCAGCCCCAGCATTTT,CSARAPEIWGNQPQHF
TRBJ1-1,TRBV5-6,.,many,TGTGCCAGCAGCTTGGCAGGTTTGTCCGAAGCTTTCTTT,CASSLAGLSEAFF
TRBJ1-1,TRBV13,.,many,TGTGCCAGCATTATGAAGGGCGGGCTCACTGAAGCTTTCTTT,CASIMKGGLTEAFF
TRBJ2-7,TRBV28,.,many,TGTGCCAGCAGTTGGGGTGCTACTCAGCAGTACTTC,CASSWGATQQYF
TRBJ2-1,TRBV3-2,.,many,TGTGCCAGCAGCTTCTGTGGAAATGAGCAGTTCTTC,CASSFCGNEQFF
TRBJ2-5,TRBV20-1,.,many,TGCAGTGCTAGGGGTGCGGGGTTACAAGAGACCCAGTACTTC,CSARGAGLQETQYF
TRBJ2-1,TRBV20-1,TRBD1,few,TGCAGTGCTCTCGGGACAGTCTACAATGAGCAGTTCTTC,CSALGTVYNEQFF
TRBJ1-6,TRBV27,.,few,TGTGCCAGCAGCTTCCCCCCGTACCGGGGCCGCAAGGGTTCACCCCTCCACTTT,CASSFPPYRGRKGSPLHF
TRBJ2-7,TRBV29-1,.,many,TGCAGCGTTCTGACTGCACCCTACGAGCAGTACTTC,CSVLTAPYEQYF
TRBJ1-1,TRBV12-3/TRBV12-4,.,many,TGTGCCAGCAGCCAGGGCACTGAAGCTTTCTTT,CASSQGTEAFF
TRBJ2-5,TRBV5-1,.,many,TGCGCCAGCAGCCCGTACCTAGAGGAGACCCAGTACTTC,CASSPYLEETQYF
TRBJ1-2,TRBV20-1,TRBD1,many,TGCAGTGCTAGAGATCGCGAGGGGGCTTATGGCTACACCTTC,CSARDREGAYGYTF
TRBJ1-1,TRBV5-1,.,many,TGCGCCAGCAGCCCCCGTGGGGACCAGAACACTGAAGCTTTCTTT,CASSPRGDQNTEAFF
TRBJ2-1,TRBV11-3,TRBD2,many,TGTGCCAGCAGCGCTCGCGGGGGACCACACAATGAGCAGTTCTTC,CASSARGGPHNEQFF
TRBJ1-2,TRBV11-2,.,many,TGTGCCAGCAGCTTATCGTTCGCGGGAAGGGAGTCTAACTATGGCTACACCTTC,CASSLSFAGRESNYGYTF
TRBJ2-7,TRBV25-1,.,many,TGTGCCAGCAGGAGGGGGTACGAGCAGTACTTC,CASRRGYEQYF
TRBJ1-3,TRBV20-1,TRBD1,many,TGCAGTGCCGACAGGGACGGAAACACCATATATTTT,CSADRDGNTIYF
TRBJ2-7,TRBV10-3,.,many,TGTGCCATCAGCGATGACAGCTACGAGCAGTACTTC,CAISDDSYEQYF
TRBJ2-1,TRBV7-2,TRBD2,few,TGTGCCAGCAGCTTGACGGGAGGGCAGTTCTTC,CASSLTGGQFF
TRBJ2-5,TRBV5-5,.,many,TGTGCCAGCATCTTAGACCCCGCGTTGTCAGAGACCCAGTACTTC,CASILDPALSETQYF
TRBJ1-1,TRBV5-6,TRBD1,many,TGTGCCAGCAGCCCCCGGGACAGGGGGAACACTGAAGCTTTCTTT,CASSPRDRGNTEAFF
TRBJ2-3,TRBV20-1,.,many,TGCAGTGCTAGAGAGCCTAATTACCACACAGATACGCAGTATTTT,CSAREPNYHTDTQYF
TRBJ2-3,TRBV12-3/TRBV12-4,TRBD1,many,TGTGCCAGCAGTTTAGGGGGGACAGACCCCACACATACGCAGTATTTT,CASSLGGTDPTHTQYF